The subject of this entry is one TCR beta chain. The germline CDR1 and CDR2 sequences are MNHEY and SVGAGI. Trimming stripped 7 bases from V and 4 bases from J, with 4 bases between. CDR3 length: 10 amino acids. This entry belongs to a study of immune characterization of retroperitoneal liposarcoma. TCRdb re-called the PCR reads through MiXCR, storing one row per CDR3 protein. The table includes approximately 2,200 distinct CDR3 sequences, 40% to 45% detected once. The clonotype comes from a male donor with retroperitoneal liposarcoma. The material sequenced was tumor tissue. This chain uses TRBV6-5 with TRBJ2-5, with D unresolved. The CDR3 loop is CASMGETQYF. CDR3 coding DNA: TGTGCCAGCATGGGAGAGACCCAGTACTTC.